One TCR beta chain is described in this entry. The antigen is not known. The data are from a study of shared clonotypes between healthy human individuals. Authors' methods: For the immunoSEQ data, sequences were junction-only without quality scores, so filtering differed. Assay: immunoSEQ multiplex PCR; the TCRdb copy retains only in-frame clones and omits some. V, J and clone size are taken as reported in that table, and D and trimming were inferred from the DNA itself. The repertoire includes about 2 million clones, 95% of them detected once, and 0.13% sits in the top ten. This CDR3 region has 14 residues. The V end was cut by 0 bases, the J end by 5 bases, with 8 bases between. The germline CDR1 and CDR2 sequences are SGDLS and YYNGEE. Study-wide findings and caveats: Among a few donors, about 5% of naive CD4 clonotypes were found in common.

Sequenced material: naive CD4+ T cells sorted from blood. Subset of the sample: CD45RA+ positively selected. This sequence originates from a young man in good health. The rearrangement links TRBV9 to TRBJ1-4, with unresolved D. The CDR3 DNA reads TGTGCCAGCAGCGTAGCTGCCCTAAATGAAAAACTGTTTTTT. Translation gives CASSVAALNEKLFF.